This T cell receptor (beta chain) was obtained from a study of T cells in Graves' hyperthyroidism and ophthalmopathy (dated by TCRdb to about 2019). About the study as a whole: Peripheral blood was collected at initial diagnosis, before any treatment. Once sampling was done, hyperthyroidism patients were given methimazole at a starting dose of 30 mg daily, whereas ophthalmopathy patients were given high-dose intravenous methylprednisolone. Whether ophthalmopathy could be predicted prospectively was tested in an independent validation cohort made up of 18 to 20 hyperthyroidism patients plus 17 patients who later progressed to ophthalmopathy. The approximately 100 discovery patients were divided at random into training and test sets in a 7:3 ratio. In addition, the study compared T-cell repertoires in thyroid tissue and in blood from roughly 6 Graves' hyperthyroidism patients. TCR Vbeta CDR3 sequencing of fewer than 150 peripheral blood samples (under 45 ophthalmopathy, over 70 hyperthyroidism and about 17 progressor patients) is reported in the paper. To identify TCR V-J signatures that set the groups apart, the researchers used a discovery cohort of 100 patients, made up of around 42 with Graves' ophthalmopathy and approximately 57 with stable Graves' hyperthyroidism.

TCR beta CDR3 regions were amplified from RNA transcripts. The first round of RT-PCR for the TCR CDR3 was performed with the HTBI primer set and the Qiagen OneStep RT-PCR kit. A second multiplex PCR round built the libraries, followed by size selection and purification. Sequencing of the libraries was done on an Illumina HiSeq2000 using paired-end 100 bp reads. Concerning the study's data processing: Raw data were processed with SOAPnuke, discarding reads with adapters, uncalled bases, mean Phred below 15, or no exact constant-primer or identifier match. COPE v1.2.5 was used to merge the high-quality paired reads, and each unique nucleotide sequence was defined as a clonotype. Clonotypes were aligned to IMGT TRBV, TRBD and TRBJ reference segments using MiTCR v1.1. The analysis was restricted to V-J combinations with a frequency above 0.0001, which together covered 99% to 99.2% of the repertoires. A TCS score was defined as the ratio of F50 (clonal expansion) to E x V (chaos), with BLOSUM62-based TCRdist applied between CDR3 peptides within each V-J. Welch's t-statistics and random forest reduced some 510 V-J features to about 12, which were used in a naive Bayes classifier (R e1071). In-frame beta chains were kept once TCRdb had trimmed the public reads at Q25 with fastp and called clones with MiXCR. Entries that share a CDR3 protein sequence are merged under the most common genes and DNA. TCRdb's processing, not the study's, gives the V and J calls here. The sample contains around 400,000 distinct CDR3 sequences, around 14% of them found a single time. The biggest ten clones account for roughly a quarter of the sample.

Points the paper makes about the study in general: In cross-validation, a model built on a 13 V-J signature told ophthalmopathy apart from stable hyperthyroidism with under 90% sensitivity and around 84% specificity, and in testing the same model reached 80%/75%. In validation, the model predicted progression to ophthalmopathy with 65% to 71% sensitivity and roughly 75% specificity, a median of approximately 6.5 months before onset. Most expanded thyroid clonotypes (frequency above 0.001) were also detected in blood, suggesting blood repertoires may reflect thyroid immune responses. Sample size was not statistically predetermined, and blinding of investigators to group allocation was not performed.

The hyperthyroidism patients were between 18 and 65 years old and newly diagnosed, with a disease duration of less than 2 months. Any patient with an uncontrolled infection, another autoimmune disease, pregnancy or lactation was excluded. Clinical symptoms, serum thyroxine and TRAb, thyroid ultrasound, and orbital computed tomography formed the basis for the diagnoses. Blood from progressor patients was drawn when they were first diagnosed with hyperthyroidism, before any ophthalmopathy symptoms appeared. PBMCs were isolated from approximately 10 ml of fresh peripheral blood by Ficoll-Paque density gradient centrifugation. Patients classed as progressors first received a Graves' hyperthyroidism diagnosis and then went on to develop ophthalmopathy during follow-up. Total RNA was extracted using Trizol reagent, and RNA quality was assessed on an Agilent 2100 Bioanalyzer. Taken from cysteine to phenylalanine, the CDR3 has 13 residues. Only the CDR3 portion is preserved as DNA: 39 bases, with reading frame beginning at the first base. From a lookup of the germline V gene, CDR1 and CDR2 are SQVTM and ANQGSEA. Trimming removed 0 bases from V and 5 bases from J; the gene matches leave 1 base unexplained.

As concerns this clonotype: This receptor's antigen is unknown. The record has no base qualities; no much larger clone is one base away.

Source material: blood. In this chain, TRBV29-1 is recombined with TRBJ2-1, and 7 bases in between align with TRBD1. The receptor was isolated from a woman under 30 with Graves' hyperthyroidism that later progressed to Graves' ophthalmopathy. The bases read TGCAGCGTTGAAGAGACAGGGAACAATGAGCAGTTCTTC. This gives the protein CSVEETGNNEQFF.